This note documents a single T cell receptor beta chain sequence. This specimen belongs to a study of blood T cell repertoires in COVID-19. The wider study: The United States, Italy and Spain were the sources of the acute and convalescent COVID-19 samples. Sources were T cells, B-cell-depleted T cells, or PBMCs; the material itself was cDNA or gDNA.

The V and J ends lost 5 bases and 5 bases, in that order; junction bases with no gene match: 10. The CDR3 is made up of 16 amino acids. The V gene's germline CDR1 is MNHEY and CDR2 SMNVEV (reference sequence). Original processing notes: Nucleated cell counts were estimated from reference gene primer amplification. Using immunoSEQ multiplex PCR, the repertoire was profiled, and TCRdb retains in-frame clones only, with some absent. V and J calls and clone size follow that table, whereas D and trimming were derived from the DNA. This repertoire shows tens of thousands of clones, 80% to 90% found once; its top ten account for over 15%.

The chain employs TRBV27 and TRBJ1-4; 8 nucleotides line up with TRBD1. This TCR was recovered from an older woman with acute or convalescent COVID-19. Sequencing was carried out using peripheral blood. CDR3 in DNA: TGTGCCAGCAGTCGCCCCGGACAGGGTCAAAATGAAAAACTGTTTTTT. This gives the protein CASSRPGQGQNEKLFF.